Below are 32 T cell receptor beta chains sequenced from a single sample in a study of CD8+CD57+ T cells in acquired aplastic anemia. For CDR3 and TCR beta VDJ profiling, genomic DNA was the template used. A single record per CDR3 protein comes from TCRdb applying MiXCR to the reads. The data show about 180,000 distinct CDR3 sequences, roughly 60% seen once. Sequencing was done on patients that had shown CD8+CD57+ cell expansion by flow cytometry. The material sequenced was sorted CD4+, CD8+, or CD8+CD57+ T cells (not recorded which) from PBMCs. The receptors here all came from a human donor with aplastic anemia.

The V gene is TRBV5-1, the J gene TRBJ2-3; 9 positions agree with TRBD1. Looked up from germline, CDR1 is SGHRS and CDR2 is YFSETQ. The length of the CDR3 is 15 residues. J gave up 5 bases and V 3 bases, and 7 bases lay outside the gene matches. DNA of the CDR3: TGCGCCAGCAGCTGGGACAGGGTGGGTAGAGATACGCAGTATTTT. Protein sequence: CASSWDRVGRDTQYF.

The rearrangement joins TRBV19 to TRBJ1-5; no clear D gene. The V end was cut by 1 base, the J end by 15 bases, with 19 bases between. The germline CDR1 and CDR2 sequences are LNHDA and SQIVND (reference sequence). This CDR3 has 14 amino acids. The CDR3 region has the DNA TGTGCCAGTAGTATAGGAGCCCTATCCGATTCCCCGCATTTT. It yields the protein CASSIGALSDSPHF.

The chain has TRBV20-1 and TRBJ1-5; D call uncertain. Germline CDR1 is DFQATT and CDR2 is SNEGSKA (reference sequence). Deletions cut 0 bases from V and 0 bases from J, with 3 bases between. The CDR3 contains 13 residues. CDR3 sequence (DNA): TGCAGTGCTAGAGACTTTAGCAATCAGCCCCAGCATTTT. As protein: CSARDFSNQPQHF.

DNA for the CDR3: TGCAGTGCCCAGACCATAGACGGCACAGATACGCAGTATTTT. The encoded protein is CSAQTIDGTDTQYF. The chain combines TRBV20-1 with TRBJ2-3; D ambiguous. The germline CDR1 and CDR2 sequences are DFQATT and SNEGSKA (reference sequence). The CDR3 sequence is 14 residues long. V gave up 6 bases and J gave up 1 base, with 14 bases separating them.

This clonotype was counted between two and nine times. The chain carries TRBV10-3 and TRBJ2-2; D remains unclear. The CDR3 length is 16 residues. The V end lost 3 bases, the J end lost 6 bases, and 17 bases lay between the germline ends. Germline loops: CDR1 ENHRY, CDR2 SYGVKD. Written as DNA, the CDR3 is TGTGCCATCAGTGACTCCAGCAAGCCCTCCCCCGGGGAGCTGTTTTTT. Amino acids: CAISDSSKPSPGELFF.

Only a few counts were recorded for this clonotype. The chain couples TRBV20-1 to TRBJ2-3; D is unresolved. V was cut by 6 bases and J by 4 bases, with 17 bases left in between. Germline-derived CDR1 and CDR2 are DFQATT and SNEGSKA (reference sequence). This CDR3 is 14 amino acids long. CDR3 bases: TGCAGTGCCCCAGACGGGTCGACGGCAGATACGCAGTATTTT. It codes for CSAPDGSTADTQYF.

The chain links TRBV19 to TRBJ2-1, with 10 positions matching TRBD2. The CDR3 is 15 residues long. With 3 bases clipped from V and 6 bases from J, the junction kept 5 bases outside the gene matches. Germline lookup yields CDR1 LNHDA and CDR2 SQIVND (reference sequence). The CDR3 region is CASSIGLAELNEQFF. In DNA, the CDR3 is TGTGCCAGTAGTATTGGACTAGCGGAACTCAATGAGCAGTTCTTC.

The sample holds a few counts of this clonotype. Lacking the conserved final phenylalanine or tryptophan, this CDR3 likely reflects a read error. The DNA is left out, because the CDR3 cannot be placed on it with certainty; the CDR3 is given as TCRdb lists it. V usage is TRBV7-2 and J usage is TRBJ2-5; TRBD1 is taken as the D call from the table, unchecked against the DNA. Looked up from germline, CDR1 is SGHTA and CDR2 is FQGNSA. The CDR3 sequence runs 10 residues, both termini included. The CDR3 spells CASSFREGAS.

This clonotype was seen a few times. The chain combines TRBV24-1 with TRBJ1-1; 8 bases align to TRBD1. This CDR3 contains 14 residues. J lost 6 bases, V lost 3 bases, and 5 bases had no gene match. Germline V lookup: CDR1 KGHDR, CDR2 SFDVKD. Here the CDR3 reads CATSDNRGMAEAFF. The DNA for the CDR3 is TGTGCCACCAGTGATAACAGGGGGATGGCTGAAGCTTTCTTT.

The V and J genes are TRBV29-1 and TRBJ2-2; TRBD1 might be the D (5 bases). Germline CDR1 reads SQVTM; CDR2 reads ANQGSEA. V was clipped by 7 bases and J by 1 base, with 13 bases between them. This CDR3 region has 14 residues. The chain's CDR3 is CSAGISLNTGELFF. CDR3 DNA sequence: TGCAGCGCAGGGATTTCGCTGAACACCGGGGAGCTGTTTTTT.

The V call is TRBV10-3, the J call TRBJ2-2; 7 nucleotides match TRBD2. The germline V gene has CDR1 ENHRY and CDR2 SYGVKD. Trimming cost V 0 bases and J 5 bases; bases outside gene matches: 0. There are 14 residues in the CDR3. As DNA, the CDR3 is TGTGCCATCAGTGAGTCGGGGGGGACCGGGGAGCTGTTTTTT. This encodes CAISESGGTGELFF.

The rearrangement links TRBV29-1 to TRBJ2-7, with D possibly matching TRBD1 (6 bases). The germline gives CDR1 SQVTM, CDR2 ANQGSEA. V lost 5 bases and J 0 bases, leaving 14 bases between the germline ends. The CDR3 consists of 14 residues. The DNA for the CDR3 is TGCAGCGTTCTAACCGGGACACTCTCCTACGAGCAGTACTTC. Its protein is CSVLTGTLSYEQYF.

The V and J genes are TRBV6-6 and TRBJ2-7; the D is unclear. The CDR3 sequence is 14 residues long. The V end lost 4 bases, the J end lost 0 bases, and 10 bases lay between the germline ends. Germline V CDR1 and CDR2: MNHNY, SVGAGI (reference sequence). The CDR3 coding sequence is TGTGCCAGCAGTTCTGCCCTACTCTCCTACGAGCAGTACTTC. This codes for CASSSALLSYEQYF.

The chain has TRBV7-3 and TRBJ1-2; no clear D gene. The CDR3 contains 13 residues. Looked up from germline, CDR1 is SGHTA and CDR2 is FQGTGA. V was cut by 3 bases and J by 5 bases, with 10 bases left in between. CDR3 DNA sequence: TGTGCCAGCAGCTTGGTTGGAGGGTATGGCTACACCTTC. It yields the protein CASSLVGGYGYTF.

Only one count was recorded for this clonotype. The chain links TRBV10-3 to TRBJ2-1; 8 bases match TRBD2. The CDR3 contains 15 residues. The germline CDR1 and CDR2 sequences are ENHRY and SYGVKD. The trim removed 5 bases at V and 2 bases at J, leaving 5 bases unmatched. CDR3: CAISYSGVPYNEQFF. The DNA of the CDR3 is TGTGCCATCAGTTATAGCGGGGTTCCCTACAATGAGCAGTTCTTC.

The chain has TRBV5-5 and TRBJ2-5; D call uncertain. V gave up 2 bases and J gave up 1 base, with 9 bases separating them. Germline CDR1 and CDR2: SGHKS and YYEKEE (reference sequence). The CDR3 covers 14 residues. The CDR3 sequence is CASSLTGLQETQYF. CDR3 DNA sequence: TGTGCCAGCAGCTTAACGGGCCTCCAAGAGACCCAGTACTTC.

This clonotype has at least ten counts. The rearrangement links TRBV27 to TRBJ2-7; perhaps TRBD1 as D (6 bases). The V gene lost 4 bases and the J gene lost 2 bases, with 12 bases spanning the gap. The length of the CDR3 is 14 residues. Per the germline V gene, CDR1 is MNHEY and CDR2 is SMNVEV (reference sequence). In DNA, the CDR3 is TGTGCCAGCAGTTGGACAGCCTCAACCTACGAGCAGTACTTC. It codes for CASSWTASTYEQYF.

Note on this clonotype: The junction departs from germline at one end; a sequencing error may be responsible. The chain has TRBV2 and TRBJ2-5, with TRBD2 matching over 7 bases. CDR1 and CDR2 from the germline V gene are SNHLY and FYNNEI. CDR3 size: 17 residues. The CDR3 reads CATSDGLVGVLTETQYF. The CDR3 DNA reads as TGTGCCACCAGTGACGGACTAGTGGGGGTCTTAACAGAGACCCAGTACTTC.

This rearrangement joins TRBV7-3 to TRBJ2-2, with D hard to call. CDR1 SGHTA and CDR2 FQGTGA come from the germline V gene. V lost 4 bases, J lost 6 bases, and 18 bases lay in between. This CDR3 spans 16 amino acids. CDR3 in DNA: TGTGCCAGCAGCTCCCCATCTTCCTTTAACGCCGGGGAGCTGTTTTTT. It encodes CASSSPSSFNAGELFF.

DNA for the CDR3: TGCAGTGCTAGAGACTTTTTCCGGGACAGGGGAAACACCATATATTTT. Translation: CSARDFFRDRGNTIYF. This chain uses TRBV20-1 with TRBJ1-3, with TRBD1 matching over 8 bases. Germline CDR1 and CDR2: DFQATT and SNEGSKA (reference sequence). V trimming: 0 bases; J trimming: 4 bases; junction bases outside the gene matches: 8. The CDR3 is 16 amino acids.

The genes are TRBV29-1 and TRBJ1-2; 8 bases are shared with TRBD1. Germline lookup yields CDR1 SQVTM and CDR2 ANQGSEA. This CDR3 spans 12 amino acids. The V gene end was trimmed by 3 bases and the J gene end by 10 bases; junction bases not matched to a gene: 7. CDR3 residues: CSVEGRGRLYTF. In DNA, the CDR3 is TGCAGCGTTGAGGGCAGGGGGCGCCTCTACACCTTC.

This clonotype has just a few counts. The chain uses TRBV19 and TRBJ1-2, with TRBD1 matching over 8 bases. Unmatched junction bases numbered 10, after V lost 8 bases and J lost 8 bases. Germline V gene data show CDR1 as LNHDA and CDR2 as SQIVND (reference sequence). The CDR3 length is 13 residues. The chain's CDR3 is CASSSPTGEGYTF. CDR3 sequence (DNA): TGTGCCAGTTCCTCCCCGACAGGGGAAGGCTACACCTTC.

Regarding this clonotype: It may be a read error: a sequence one base away is much more abundant. Without the conserved terminal phenylalanine or tryptophan, this CDR3 likely stems from a read error. This chain connects TRBV2 to TRBJ1-1; 7 nucleotides match TRBD1. Germline values: CDR1 SNHLY, CDR2 FYNNEI. CDR3 length: 17 amino acids. The V segment lost 4 bases and the J segment 0 bases; nucleotides outside the gene matches: 11. CDR3 in DNA: TGTGCCAGCAGTGGCACTTCGGGACAGACGATGAACACTGAAGCTTTCCTT. Translating it yields CASSGTSGQTMNTEAFL.

The J gene is TRBJ2-7, the V gene TRBV7-8, with 9 positions matching TRBD2. CDR3 length: 15 residues. CDR1 and CDR2 (germline): SGHVS, FQNEAQ. V was pared by 2 bases and J by 6 bases, with 8 bases of the junction left unmatched. The CDR3 coding sequence is TGTGCCAGCAGCTTACTCGCGGGAGGGATCGGCGAGCAGTACTTC. Translating gives CASSLLAGGIGEQYF.

This chain connects TRBV29-1 to TRBJ2-7, with a tentative D call TRBD2 (6 bases). The V gene lost 3 bases and the J gene lost 4 bases, with 19 bases spanning the gap. From germline, CDR1 is SQVTM and CDR2 ANQGSEA. The CDR3 is 15 residues long. The CDR3 spells CSVDQGWGDGYEQYF. CDR3 in DNA: TGCAGCGTTGATCAAGGGTGGGGGGATGGGTACGAGCAGTACTTC.

This sequence joins TRBV5-4 and TRBJ2-5; D is possibly TRBD2 (7 bases). With 2 bases removed from V and 3 bases from J, the gap between germline ends came to 17 bases. Per the germline V gene, CDR1 is SGHNT and CDR2 is YYREEE (reference sequence). The CDR3 loop spans 16 amino acids. The CDR3 DNA follows: TGTGCCAGCAGCTTAGGGGGGGGCGGGAAGGAAGAGACCCAGTACTTC. This translates into CASSLGGGGKEETQYF.

The CDR3 DNA reads TGCAGTGCTAGAGGCCCAGACACAGGACGCAATCAGCCCCAGCATTTT. It translates to CSARGPDTGRNQPQHF. The chain carries TRBV20-1 and TRBJ1-5; a weak D match, TRBD1 (5 bases). The CDR3 consists of 16 residues. V was cut by 1 base and J by 2 bases, with 15 bases left in between. Per germline, CDR1 DFQATT and CDR2 SNEGSKA (reference sequence).

This clonotype was detected only once. The chain employs TRBV10-3 and TRBJ2-7, with 12 positions matching TRBD2. The CDR3 consists of 15 residues. Germline CDR1 reads ENHRY; CDR2 reads SYGVKD. The junction had 6 bases not matched to a gene; V was cut back by 6 bases and J by 3 bases. The CDR3 region has the DNA TGTGCCATCAGCTGGACTAGCGGGGTTCACTACGAGCAGTACTTC. As protein: CAISWTSGVHYEQYF.

This clonotype was detected ten times or more. The chain couples TRBV11-2 to TRBJ1-5; D gene ambiguous. The germline CDR1 and CDR2 sequences are SGHAT and FQNNGV. The CDR3 runs to 14 residues. V lost 4 bases and J lost 3, with 10 bases in between. This CDR3 reads CASSYDGFNQPQHF. CDR3 bases: TGTGCCAGCAGCTATGACGGGTTCAATCAGCCCCAGCATTTT.

The chain employs TRBV15 and TRBJ2-7; D not resolved. Trimming shortened V by 3 bases and J by 2 bases, and 5 bases separated the two germline ends. CDR1 and CDR2 from the germline V gene are LNHNV and YYDKDF (reference sequence). The CDR3 has 12 residues. CDR3: CATSSLTYEQYF. For the CDR3, the DNA is TGTGCCACCAGCAGCCTCACCTACGAGCAGTACTTC. Using reference TRBV15 and TRBJ2-7 for the parts outside the CDR3, the full variable domain is DAMVIQNPRYQVTQFGKPVTLSCSQTLNHNVMYWYQQKSSQAPKLLFHYYDKDFNNEADTPDNFQSRRPNTSFCFLDIRSPGLGDTAMYLCATSSLTYEQYFGPGTRLTVT.

This clonotype was found a few times. V and J are TRBV12-3 or TRBV12-4 and TRBJ1-2; D is uncertain. V was cut by 3 bases and J by 0 bases, with 5 bases left in between. CDR3 length: 13 amino acids. In DNA, the CDR3 is TGTGCCAGCAGTTTTACTACTAACTATGGCTACACCTTC. Its translation: CASSFTTNYGYTF.

The rearrangement links TRBV9 to TRBJ2-6, with D possibly matching TRBD2 (6 bases). The germline V and J ends were trimmed by 0 bases and 0 bases, with 13 bases remaining between them. From germline, CDR1 is SGDLS and CDR2 YYNGEE. The CDR3 consists of 18 residues. This CDR3 is CASSVGEVRDSGANVLTF. In DNA, the CDR3 is TGTGCCAGCAGCGTAGGGGAGGTCAGAGACTCTGGGGCCAACGTCCTGACTTTC. The full variable domain, with the rest looked up from reference TRBV9 and TRBJ2-6, is DSGVTQTPKHLITATGQRVTLRCSPRSGDLSVYWYQQSLDQGLQFLIQYYNGEERAKGNILERFSAQQFPDLHSELNLSSLELGDSALYFCASSVGEVRDSGANVLTFGAGSRLTVL.